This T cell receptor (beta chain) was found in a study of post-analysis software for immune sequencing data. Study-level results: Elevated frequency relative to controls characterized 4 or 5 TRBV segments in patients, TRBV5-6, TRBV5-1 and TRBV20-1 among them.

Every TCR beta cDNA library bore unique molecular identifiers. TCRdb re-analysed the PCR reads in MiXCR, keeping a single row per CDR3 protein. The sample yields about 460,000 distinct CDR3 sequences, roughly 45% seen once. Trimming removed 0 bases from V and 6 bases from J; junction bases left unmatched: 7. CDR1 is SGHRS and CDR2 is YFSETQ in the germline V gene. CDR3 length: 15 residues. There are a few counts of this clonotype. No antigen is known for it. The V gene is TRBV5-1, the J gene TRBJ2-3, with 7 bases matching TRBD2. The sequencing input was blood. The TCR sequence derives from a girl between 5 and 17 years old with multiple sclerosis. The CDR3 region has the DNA TGCGCCAGCAGCTTGGGACTAGCAGTCGGCGATACGCAGTATTTT. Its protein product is CASSLGLAVGDTQYF. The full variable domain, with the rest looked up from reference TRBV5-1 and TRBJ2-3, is KAGVTQTPRYLIKTRGQQVTLSCSPISGHRSVSWYQQTPGQGLQFLFEYFSETQRNKGNFPGRFSGRQFSNSRSEMNVSTLELGDSALYLCASSLGLAVGDTQYFGPGTRLTVL.